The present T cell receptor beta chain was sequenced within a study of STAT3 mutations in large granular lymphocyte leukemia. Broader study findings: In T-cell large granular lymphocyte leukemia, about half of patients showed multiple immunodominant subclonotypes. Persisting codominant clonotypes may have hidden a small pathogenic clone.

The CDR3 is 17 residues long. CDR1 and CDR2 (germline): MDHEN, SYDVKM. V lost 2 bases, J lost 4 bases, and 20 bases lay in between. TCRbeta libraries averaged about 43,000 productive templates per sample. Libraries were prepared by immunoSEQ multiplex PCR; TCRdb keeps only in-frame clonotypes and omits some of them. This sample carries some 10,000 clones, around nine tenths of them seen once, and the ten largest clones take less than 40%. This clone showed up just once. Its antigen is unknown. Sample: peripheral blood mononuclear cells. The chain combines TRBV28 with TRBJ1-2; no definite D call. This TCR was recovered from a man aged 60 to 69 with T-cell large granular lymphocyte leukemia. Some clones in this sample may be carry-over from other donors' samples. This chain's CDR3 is CASSLMGWGSGSYGYTF. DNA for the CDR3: TGTGCCAGCAGTTTAATGGGTTGGGGATCCGGGAGCTATGGCTACACCTTC.